This entry lists 13 T cell receptor beta chains sequenced from one sample in a study of blood T cell repertoires in COVID-19. Generated by immunoSEQ multiplex PCR, the TCRdb table keeps only in-frame clones and is missing some. The sample lists 270,000 or so clones, approximately 90% seen once, with approximately 4% in the top ten. Sequenced input: PBMCs or T cells enriched from blood (not recorded which). Every receptor here comes from a woman aged 25 to 39 with acute COVID-19.

J is TRBJ2-5 and V is TRBV9; 7 bases fit TRBD2. V gave up 2 bases and J gave up 2 bases; unmatched junction bases: 0. CDR1 SGDLS and CDR2 YYNGEE come from the germline V gene. CDR3 length: 13 residues. In DNA form, the CDR3 reads TGTGCCAGCAGCGTGGGGGGGCAAGAGACCCAGTACTTC. The encoded protein is CASSVGGQETQYF.

The chain uses TRBV29-1 and TRBJ2-1, with TRBD1 matching over 7 bases. Germline values: CDR1 SQVTM, CDR2 ANQGSEA. Losses at the gene ends were 7 bases for V and 1 base for J; bases not matched to a gene: 10. The CDR3 runs to 15 residues. The CDR3 reads CSAVQGDGSYNEQFF. CDR3 coding DNA: TGCAGCGCTGTGCAGGGGGATGGTTCCTACAATGAGCAGTTCTTC.

The chain couples TRBV27 to TRBJ2-3; possibly TRBD2 for D (5 bases). This CDR3 has 15 amino acids. Trimming pared 10 bases from V and 1 base from J, leaving 18 bases between. Germline V gene data show CDR1 as MNHEY and CDR2 as SMNVEV (reference sequence). CDR3 loop: CATSLDGVGTDTQYF. For the CDR3, the DNA is TGTGCCACCTCGCTAGACGGGGTGGGCACAGATACGCAGTATTTT.

The chain is built from TRBV27 and TRBJ1-4, with D possibly matching TRBD1 (6 bases). In germline, CDR1 is MNHEY, CDR2 SMNVEV (reference sequence). The CDR3 length is 15 residues. V lost 5 bases to trimming and J lost 3 bases, with 13 bases between them. CDR3 nucleotide sequence: TGTGCCAGCAGTCCGGGGACATCATCTAATGAAAAACTGTTTTTT. Its protein product is CASSPGTSSNEKLFF.

The J gene is TRBJ2-2, the V gene TRBV25-1, with D tentatively TRBD1 (6 bases). CDR1 and CDR2 from the germline V gene are MGHDK and SYGVNS. The germline V and J ends were trimmed by 3 bases and 3 bases, with 11 bases remaining between them. The CDR3 consists of 15 residues. The CDR3 loop reads CASSDRGQYTGELFF. CDR3 DNA sequence: TGTGCCAGCAGTGATCGTGGACAGTACACCGGGGAGCTGTTTTTT.

This chain joins TRBV28 and TRBJ1-1; tentative D call: TRBD1 (6 bases). Germline V lookup: CDR1 MDHEN, CDR2 SYDVKM. CDR3 length: 14 residues. V was pared by 5 bases and J by 1 base, with 11 bases between. The CDR3 region is CASSHGQRNTEAFF. In DNA form, the CDR3 reads TGTGCCAGCAGTCATGGACAGAGGAACACTGAAGCTTTCTTT.

This clone was found once. This chain links TRBV5-1 with TRBJ2-5, with D possibly TRBD2 on 6 matching bases. The CDR3 covers 16 residues. The germline gives CDR1 SGHRS, CDR2 YFSETQ. V was shortened by 0 bases and J by 4 bases, with 16 bases between the two germline ends. DNA for the CDR3: TGCGCCAGCAGCTTGGCCACGGCGGGATCCGCAGAGACCCAGTACTTC. Its protein product is CASSLATAGSAETQYF.

This chain links TRBV6-5 with TRBJ1-2; TRBD1 agrees at 7 bases. The germline V gene encodes CDR1 MNHEY and CDR2 SVGAGI. The CDR3 runs 14 residues. With 0 bases clipped from V and 3 bases from J, the junction kept 1 base outside the gene matches. The CDR3 DNA is TGTGCCAGCAGTTACTCCGGACAGGACTATGGCTACACCTTC. As protein: CASSYSGQDYGYTF.

The J gene is TRBJ2-2, the V gene TRBV9; a weak D match, TRBD1 (6 bases). The CDR3 consists of 17 residues. The germline gives CDR1 SGDLS, CDR2 YYNGEE. Trimming left V 5 bases short and J 0 bases short, with 17 bases between. CDR3 coding DNA: TGTGCCAGCAGTATTCACCCGACAGGCACGAACACCGGGGAGCTGTTTTTT. Amino acid sequence: CASSIHPTGTNTGELFF.

The chain links TRBV11-2 to TRBJ2-1; unclear D gene. This CDR3 region has 16 residues. V gave up 5 bases and J gave up 0 bases, with 14 bases separating them. The V gene's germline CDR1 is SGHAT and CDR2 FQNNGV. The CDR3 reads CASSAQQESSYNEQFF. CDR3 in DNA: TGTGCCAGCAGCGCACAGCAAGAGAGCTCCTACAATGAGCAGTTCTTC.

This chain links TRBV12-1 with TRBJ2-1; the listed D gene, TRBD2, was not tested against the DNA. TRBV12-1 is assigned pseudogene status. This CDR3 region has 16 residues. The CDR3 spells CASSPKLAGGNNEQFF. In DNA form, the CDR3 reads TGTGCCAGCAGCCCCAAACTAGCGGGAGGGAACAATGAGCAGTTCTTC.

This rearrangement joins TRBV18 to TRBJ1-1, with unresolved D. Germline V lookup: CDR1 KGHSH, CDR2 LQKENI. The V gene lost 2 bases and the J gene lost 4 bases, with 8 bases spanning the gap. This CDR3 is built from 13 residues. In DNA form, the CDR3 reads TGTGCCAGCTCACCAGCTCTTAGCACTGAAGCTTTCTTT. Residues: CASSPALSTEAFF.

The chain has TRBV27 and TRBJ1-5; tentative D call: TRBD1 (5 bases). Trimming pared 5 bases from V and 4 bases from J, leaving 12 bases between. There are 14 residues in the CDR3. Looked up from germline, CDR1 is MNHEY and CDR2 is SMNVEV (reference sequence). The CDR3 here is CASSHSDRNQPQHF. The CDR3 region has the DNA TGTGCCAGCAGTCATTCCGACAGAAATCAGCCCCAGCATTTT.